Below, 5 T cell receptor beta chains from the same sample are listed, as sequenced in a study of blood T cell repertoires in COVID-19. Method: immunoSEQ multiplex PCR; TCRdb's copy keeps in-frame clones and lacks some. The sample holds about 60,000 clones, 85% to 90% seen once. Sequenced material: peripheral blood. These receptors all come from a human donor with active COVID-19. The donor label of this sample is uncertain.

V and J are TRBV5-1 and TRBJ2-2; no firm D call. Trimming took 4 bases from V and 0 from J, leaving 10 bases between them. This CDR3 is built from 15 residues. Germline lookup yields CDR1 SGHRS and CDR2 YFSETQ. CDR3: CASSTRRSNTGELFF. CDR3 coding DNA: TGCGCCAGCAGCACCCGTAGATCGAACACCGGGGAGCTGTTTTTT.

This chain links TRBV30 with TRBJ2-1; 10 nucleotides align to TRBD2. The germline V gene has CDR1 GTSNPN and CDR2 SVGIG (reference sequence). The CDR3 sequence is 14 residues long. V was clipped by 1 base and J by 7 bases; unmatched bases: 4. For the CDR3, the DNA is TGTGCCTGGAGTGGTAGCGGGAGGATTAATGAGCAGTTCTTC. Protein sequence: CAWSGSGRINEQFF.

This chain links TRBV7-2 with TRBJ2-1, with 7 bases aligning to TRBD2. V lost 5 bases and J lost 3; bases outside the gene matches: 10. This CDR3 is 16 amino acids long. Germline CDR1 reads SGHTA; CDR2 reads FQGNSA. The CDR3 DNA sequence: TGTGCCAGCAGCCCCCAAGGTGGCGGGGGCTACAATGAGCAGTTCTTC. Translation: CASSPQGGGGYNEQFF.

This chain connects TRBV2 to TRBJ2-4; 8 bases align to TRBD2. The CDR3 has 14 amino acids. Germline V gene lookup returns CDR1 SNHLY and CDR2 FYNNEI. With 8 bases clipped from V and 8 bases from J, the junction kept 11 bases outside the gene matches. CDR3 amino acids: CASCSVAGMDIQYF. The CDR3 DNA is TGTGCCAGCTGCTCGGTAGCGGGAATGGACATTCAGTACTTC. The variable domain in full, completed from reference TRBV2 and TRBJ2-4, reads EPEVTQTPSHQVTQMGQEVILRCVPISNHLYFYWYRQILGQKVEFLVSFYNNEISEKSEIFDDQFSVERPDGSNFTLKIRSTKLEDSAMYFCASCSVAGMDIQYFGAGTRLSVL.

V usage is TRBV20-1 and J usage is TRBJ2-7; possible D gene TRBD1, 5 bases. Germline CDR1 is DFQATT and CDR2 is SNEGSKA (reference sequence). The CDR3 runs to 11 residues. Trimming removed 6 bases from V and 4 bases from J, with 10 bases in between. Written as DNA, the CDR3 is TGCAGTGCCCCGGACACGTACGAGCAGTACTTC. This gives the protein CSAPDTYEQYF.